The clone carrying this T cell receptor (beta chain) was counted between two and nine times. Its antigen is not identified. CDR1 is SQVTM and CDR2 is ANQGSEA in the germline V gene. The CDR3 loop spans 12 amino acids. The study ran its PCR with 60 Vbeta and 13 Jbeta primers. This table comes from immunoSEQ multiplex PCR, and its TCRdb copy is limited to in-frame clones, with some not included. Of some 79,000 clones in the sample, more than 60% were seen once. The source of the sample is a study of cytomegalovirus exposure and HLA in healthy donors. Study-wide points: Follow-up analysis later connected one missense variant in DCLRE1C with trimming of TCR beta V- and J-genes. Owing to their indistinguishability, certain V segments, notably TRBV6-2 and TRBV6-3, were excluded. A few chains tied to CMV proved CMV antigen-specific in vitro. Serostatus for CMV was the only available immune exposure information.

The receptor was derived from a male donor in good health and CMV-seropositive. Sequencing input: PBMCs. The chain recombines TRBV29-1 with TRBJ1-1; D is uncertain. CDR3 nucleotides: TGCAGTGCAGATCCGGGAAACACTGAAGCTTTCTTT. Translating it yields CSADPGNTEAFF.